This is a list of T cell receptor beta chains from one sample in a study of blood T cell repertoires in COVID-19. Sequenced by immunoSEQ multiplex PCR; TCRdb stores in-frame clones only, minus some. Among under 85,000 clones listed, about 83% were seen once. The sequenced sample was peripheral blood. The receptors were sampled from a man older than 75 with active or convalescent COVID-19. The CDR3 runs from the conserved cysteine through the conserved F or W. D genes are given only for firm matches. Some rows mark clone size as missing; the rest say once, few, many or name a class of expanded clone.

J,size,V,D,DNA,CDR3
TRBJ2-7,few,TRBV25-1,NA,TGTGCCAGCGGCCCCTTGAGGTCACCCTACGAGCAGTACTTC,CASGPLRSPYEQYF
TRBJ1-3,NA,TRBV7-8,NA,TGTGCCAGCAGCTTAATCATCGGTTCTGGAAACACCATATATTTT,CASSLIIGSGNTIYF
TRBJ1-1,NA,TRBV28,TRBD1,TGTGCCAGCAGTGAGTACAGGGGAGGAAACACTGAAGCTTTCTTT,CASSEYRGGNTEAFF
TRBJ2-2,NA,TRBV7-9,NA,TGTGCCAGCAGCTTAAGGTGGAGGAGCGGGGAGCTGTTTTTT,CASSLRWRSGELFF
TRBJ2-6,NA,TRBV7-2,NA,TGTGCCAGCAGCTTAGGGACAGCCCCTGGGGCCAACGTCCTGACTTTC,CASSLGTAPGANVLTF
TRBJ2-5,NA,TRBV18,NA,TGTGCCAGCTCACCCCTGTACCAAGAGACCCAGTACTTC,CASSPLYQETQYF
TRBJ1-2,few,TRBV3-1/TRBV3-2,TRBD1,TGTGCCAGCAGCCGTCTCGGGACAGCCGGCTACACCTTC,CASSRLGTAGYTF
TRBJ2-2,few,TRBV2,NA,TGTGCCAGCAGTGAGTACGGGACGAACACCGGGGAGCTGTTTTTT,CASSEYGTNTGELFF
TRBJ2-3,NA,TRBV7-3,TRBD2,TGTGCCAGCAGCTTAGGGGCGACTAGCGGGGACCCCGATACGCAGTATTTT,CASSLGATSGDPDTQYF
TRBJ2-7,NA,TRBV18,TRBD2,TGTGCCAGCTCACGTAGCGGGGGTTCCTACGAGCAGTACTTC,CASSRSGGSYEQYF
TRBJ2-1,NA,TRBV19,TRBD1,TGTGCCAGTAGTATAAGAGACAGGGGCCATAGCTCCTACAATGAGCAGTTCTTC,CASSIRDRGHSSYNEQFF